This entry is about one T cell receptor beta chain. This entry belongs to a study of control samples from healthy donors and cancer patients. Clones were read by immunoSEQ multiplex PCR, and TCRdb kept only the in-frame ones, dropping some. Of over 150,000 clones listed, approximately 93% are singletons. The CDR3 is made up of 15 amino acids. V gave up 1 base and J gave up 5 bases, with 11 bases separating them. Per germline, CDR1 LNHDA and CDR2 SQIVND (reference sequence). The sequenced material came from blood. The origin of this receptor is a man aged 40-55 years in good health. The rearrangement uses TRBV19 and TRBJ1-4, with no clear D. The CDR3 loop reads CASSIAATGNEKLFF. The CDR3 bases are TGTGCCAGTAGTATAGCAGCGACGGGGAATGAAAAACTGTTTTTT. The variable domain in full, with the rest retrieved from reference TRBV19 and TRBJ1-4, is DGGITQSPKYLFRKEGQNVTLSCEQNLNHDAMYWYRQDPGQGLRLIYYSQIVNDFQKGDIAEGYSVSREKKESFPLTVTSAQKNPTAFYLCASSIAATGNEKLFFGSGTQLSVL.